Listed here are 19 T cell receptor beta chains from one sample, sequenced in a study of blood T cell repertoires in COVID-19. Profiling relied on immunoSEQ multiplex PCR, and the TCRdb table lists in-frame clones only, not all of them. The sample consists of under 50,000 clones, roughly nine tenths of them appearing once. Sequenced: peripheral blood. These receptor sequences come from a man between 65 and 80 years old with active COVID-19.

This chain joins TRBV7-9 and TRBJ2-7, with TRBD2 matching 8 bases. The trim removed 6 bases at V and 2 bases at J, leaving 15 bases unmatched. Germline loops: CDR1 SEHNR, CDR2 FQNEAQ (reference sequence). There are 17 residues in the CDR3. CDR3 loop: CASSPALERGTTYEQYF. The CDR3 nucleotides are TGTGCCAGCAGTCCCGCCCTTGAGCGGGGGACAACCTACGAGCAGTACTTC.

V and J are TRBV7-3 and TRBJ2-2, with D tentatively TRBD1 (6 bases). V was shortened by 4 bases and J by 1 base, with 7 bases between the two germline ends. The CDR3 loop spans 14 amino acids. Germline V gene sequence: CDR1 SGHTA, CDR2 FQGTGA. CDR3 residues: CASSSTGNTGELFF. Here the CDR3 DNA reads TGTGCCAGCAGCTCGACAGGGAACACCGGGGAGCTGTTTTTT. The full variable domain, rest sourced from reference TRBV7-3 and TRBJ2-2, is GAGVSQTPSNKVTEKGKYVELRCDPISGHTALYWYRQSLGQGPEFLIYFQGTGAADDSGLPNDRFFAVRPEGSVSTLKIQRTERGDSAVYLCASSSTGNTGELFFGEGSRLTVL.

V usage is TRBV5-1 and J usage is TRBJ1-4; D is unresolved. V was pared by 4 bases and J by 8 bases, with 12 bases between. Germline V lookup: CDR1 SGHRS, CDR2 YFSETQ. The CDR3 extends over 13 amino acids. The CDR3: CASSAWTGEKLFF. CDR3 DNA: TGCGCCAGCAGCGCTTGGACGGGGGAAAAACTGTTTTTT.

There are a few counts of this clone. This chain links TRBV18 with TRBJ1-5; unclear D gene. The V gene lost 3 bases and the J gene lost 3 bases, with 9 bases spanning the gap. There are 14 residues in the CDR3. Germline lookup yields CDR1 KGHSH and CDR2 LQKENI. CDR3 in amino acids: CASSPRETNQPQHF. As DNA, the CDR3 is TGTGCCAGCTCACCTAGGGAGACCAATCAGCCCCAGCATTTT.

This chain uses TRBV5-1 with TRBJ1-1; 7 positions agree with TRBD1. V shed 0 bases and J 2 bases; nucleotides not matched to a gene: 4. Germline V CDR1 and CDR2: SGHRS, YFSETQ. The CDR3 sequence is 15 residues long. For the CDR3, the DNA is TGCGCCAGCAGCTTGGCCGGGACAGCCAACACTGAAGCTTTCTTT. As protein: CASSLAGTANTEAFF. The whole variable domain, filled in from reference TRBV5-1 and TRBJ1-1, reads KAGVTQTPRYLIKTRGQQVTLSCSPISGHRSVSWYQQTPGQGLQFLFEYFSETQRNKGNFPGRFSGRQFSNSRSEMNVSTLELGDSALYLCASSLAGTANTEAFFGQGTRLTVV.

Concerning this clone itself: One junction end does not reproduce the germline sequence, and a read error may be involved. The CDR3 DNA is TGTGCTAGCAGCTTAGCTCCTCCCTCTAATAGCGGCGGTGGTGAGCAGTTCTTC. Translated, it gives CASSLAPPSNSGGGEQFF. The chain is built from TRBV7-7 and TRBJ2-1; D perhaps matches TRBD2 (6 bases). The CDR3 spans 18 residues. Germline-derived CDR1 and CDR2 are SSHAT and FNYEAQ (reference sequence).

The CDR3 loop reads CASKGQGVLGAAFF. DNA for the CDR3: TGTGCCAGCAAGGGGCAGGGTGTCCTTGGGGCAGCTTTCTTT. The genes are TRBV7-2 and TRBJ1-1, with D possibly TRBD1 on 5 matching bases. Germline V gene lookup returns CDR1 SGHTA and CDR2 FQGNSA. Trimming left V 7 bases short and J 10 bases short, with 22 bases between. The CDR3 consists of 14 residues. Full variable domain (rest looked up from reference TRBV7-2 and TRBJ1-1): GAGVSQSPSNKVTEKGKDVELRCDPISGHTALYWYRQSLGQGLEFLIYFQGNSAPDKSGLPSDRFSAERTGGSVSTLTIQRTQQEDSAVYLCASKGQGVLGAAFFGQGTRLTVV.

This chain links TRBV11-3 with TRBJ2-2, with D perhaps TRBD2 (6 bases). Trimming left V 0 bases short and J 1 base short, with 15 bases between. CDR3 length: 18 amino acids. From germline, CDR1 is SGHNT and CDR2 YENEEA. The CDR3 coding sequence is TGTGCCAGCAGCTTAGATCCGGGACCGGGACTGAACACCGGGGAGCTGTTTTTT. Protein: CASSLDPGPGLNTGELFF.

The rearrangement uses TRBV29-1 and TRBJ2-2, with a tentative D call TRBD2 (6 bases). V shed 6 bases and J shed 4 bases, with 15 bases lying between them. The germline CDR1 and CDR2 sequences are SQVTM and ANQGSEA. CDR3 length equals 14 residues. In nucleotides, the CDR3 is TGCAGCGTGGGGTCAAAAGCGGGCACCGGGGAGCTGTTTTTT. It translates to CSVGSKAGTGELFF.

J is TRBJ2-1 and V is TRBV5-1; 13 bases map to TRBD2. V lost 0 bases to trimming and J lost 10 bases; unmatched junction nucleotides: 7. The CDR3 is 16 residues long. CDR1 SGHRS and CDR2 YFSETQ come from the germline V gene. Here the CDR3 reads CASSLVTSGGAVEQFF. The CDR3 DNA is TGCGCCAGCAGCTTGGTTACTAGCGGGGGGGCCGTCGAGCAGTTCTTC.

The CDR3 coding sequence is TGTGCCAGCAGCTTAAGGGACAGGGCGGTCTACAATGAGCAGTTCTTC. Its translation is CASSLRDRAVYNEQFF. V gene TRBV7-2 combines with J gene TRBJ2-1; 9 bases match TRBD1. CDR1 is SGHTA, CDR2 FQGNSA, per germline. V trimming: 2 bases; J trimming: 3 bases; junction bases outside the gene matches: 5. CDR3 length: 16 residues.

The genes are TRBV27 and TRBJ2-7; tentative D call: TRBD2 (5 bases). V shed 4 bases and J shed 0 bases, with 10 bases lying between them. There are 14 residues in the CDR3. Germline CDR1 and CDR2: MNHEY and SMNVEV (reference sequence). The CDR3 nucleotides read TGTGCCAGCAGTTATAGCGCTAGCTCCTACGAGCAGTACTTC. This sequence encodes CASSYSASSYEQYF.

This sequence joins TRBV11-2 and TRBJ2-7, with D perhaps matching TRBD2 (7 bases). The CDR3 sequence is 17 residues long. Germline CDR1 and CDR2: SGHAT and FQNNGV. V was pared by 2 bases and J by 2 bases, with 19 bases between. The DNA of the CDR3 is TGTGCCAGCAGCTTATTGGGCGGGGGCCCTTTCCCCTACGAGCAGTACTTC. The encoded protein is CASSLLGGGPFPYEQYF.

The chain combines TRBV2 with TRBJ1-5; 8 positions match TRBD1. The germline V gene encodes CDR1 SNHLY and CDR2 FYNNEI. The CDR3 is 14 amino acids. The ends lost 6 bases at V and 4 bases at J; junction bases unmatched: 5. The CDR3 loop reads CASRAGTGNQPQHF. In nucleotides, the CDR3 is TGTGCCAGCAGGGCCGGGACAGGTAATCAGCCCCAGCATTTT.

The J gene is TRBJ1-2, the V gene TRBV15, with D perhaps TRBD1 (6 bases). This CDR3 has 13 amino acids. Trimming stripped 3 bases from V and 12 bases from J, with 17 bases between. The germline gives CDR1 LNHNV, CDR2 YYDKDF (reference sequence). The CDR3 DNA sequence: TGTGCCACCAGCAGTAGGACAGAGGGGAAGAACACCTTC. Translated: CATSSRTEGKNTF.

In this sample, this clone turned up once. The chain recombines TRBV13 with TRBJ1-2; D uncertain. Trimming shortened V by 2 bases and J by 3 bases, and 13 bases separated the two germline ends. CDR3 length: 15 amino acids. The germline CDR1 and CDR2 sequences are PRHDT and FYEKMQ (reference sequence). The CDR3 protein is CASSLFTPTHYGYTF. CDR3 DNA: TGTGCCAGCAGCTTATTCACACCAACACACTATGGCTACACCTTC.

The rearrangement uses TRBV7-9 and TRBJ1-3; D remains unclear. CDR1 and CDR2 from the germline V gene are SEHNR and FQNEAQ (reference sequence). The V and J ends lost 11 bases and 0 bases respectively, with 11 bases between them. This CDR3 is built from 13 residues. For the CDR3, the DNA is TGTGCCGAGAGGCCTGACTCTGGAAACACCATATATTTT. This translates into CAERPDSGNTIYF. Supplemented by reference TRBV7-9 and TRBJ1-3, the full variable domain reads DTGVSQNPRHKITKRGQNVTFRCDPISEHNRLYWYRQTLGQGPEFLTYFQNEAQLEKSRLLSDRFSAERPKGSFSTLEIQRTEQGDSAMYLCAERPDSGNTIYFGEGSWLTVV.

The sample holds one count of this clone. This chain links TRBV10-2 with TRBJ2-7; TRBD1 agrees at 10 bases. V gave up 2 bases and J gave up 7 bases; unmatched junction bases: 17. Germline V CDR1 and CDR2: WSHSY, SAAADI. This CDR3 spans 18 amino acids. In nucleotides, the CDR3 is TGCGCCAGCAGTGAGCCCTTAACGTTGGGGACAGGGGCGGGGGAGCAGTACTTC. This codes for CASSEPLTLGTGAGEQYF.

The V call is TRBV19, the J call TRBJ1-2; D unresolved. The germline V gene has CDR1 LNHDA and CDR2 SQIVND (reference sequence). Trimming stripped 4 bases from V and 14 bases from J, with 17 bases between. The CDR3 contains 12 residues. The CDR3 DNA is TGTGCCAGTAGTAGCCCGGGAGCACCGGGGACCTTC. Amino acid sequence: CASSSPGAPGTF.